This T cell receptor (beta chain) was profiled in a study of blood T cell repertoires in COVID-19. In the study overall: Donors in the United States, Italy and Spain gave samples during acute or convalescent COVID-19. Nucleic acid was either cDNA or gDNA, and it came from T cells, B-cell-depleted T cells, or PBMCs.

This clone was recorded only once. Source study methods: Estimated nucleated cell counts came from reference gene primer amplification. Clones were read by immunoSEQ multiplex PCR, and TCRdb kept only the in-frame ones, dropping some. V and J calls and clone size are as listed in that table; D and trimming were resolved from the DNA. The sample shows 250,000 to 300,000 clones, about 86% of them seen only once. CDR3 length equals 18 residues. The V gene end was trimmed by 2 bases and the J gene end by 3 bases; junction bases not matched to a gene: 7. Germline assignment: CDR1 WNHNN and CDR2 SYGVQD (reference sequence).

The source of this sequence is a woman aged 60-75 years with active or convalescent COVID-19. The source material was peripheral blood. This chain uses TRBV10-1 with TRBJ2-7; the match to TRBD2 covers 16 bases. The CDR3 nucleotides read TGCGCCAGCAGTGAGGGGACTAGCGGGGGGGCTAATGGCTACGAGCAGTACTTC. Its protein product is CASSEGTSGGANGYEQYF.